The 7 T cell receptor beta chains presented below share a single source sample, sequenced in a study of T cell repertoires in cytomegalovirus infection. MiXCR was run by TCRdb on the reads, yielding one entry per CDR3 protein. The table has 120,000 to 150,000 distinct CDR3 sequences, roughly 6% seen once. The sample was PBMCs. These TCRs come from a human donor in good health (CMV status not recorded). Some clones in this sample may be carry-over from other donors' samples.

This clonotype has ten or more counts. The chain uses TRBV6-1 and TRBJ2-3, with 11 nucleotides matching TRBD1. This CDR3 region has 14 residues. The V gene's germline CDR1 is MNHNS and CDR2 SASEGT. The junction had 2 bases not matched to a gene; V was cut back by 7 bases and J by 2 bases. The CDR3 nucleotides are TGTGCCAGCACGGACAGGGGGCCCACAGATACGCAGTATTTT. This encodes CASTDRGPTDTQYF.

Ten or more counts support this clonotype. The V call is TRBV2, the J call TRBJ2-5; D tentatively reads TRBD1 or TRBD2 (6 bases each). In germline, CDR1 is SNHLY, CDR2 FYNNEI. This CDR3 comprises 16 residues. Trimming stripped 4 bases from V and 0 bases from J, with 15 bases between. The CDR3 DNA reads as TGTGCCAGCAGTGGCCAAGGGGGGTCGTACCAAGAGACCCAGTACTTC. This encodes CASSGQGGSYQETQYF.

This clonotype has more than one count but fewer than ten. The chain joins TRBV7-9 to TRBJ1-1, with a weak D call TRBD1 (6 bases). The length of the CDR3 is 15 residues. Trimming stripped 5 bases from V and 5 bases from J, with 18 bases between. The germline V gene has CDR1 SEHNR and CDR2 FQNEAQ (reference sequence). The CDR3 DNA reads TGTGCCAGCAGCCAACCCAGGGGAGGAGTTACTGAAGCTTTCTTT. Protein product: CASSQPRGGVTEAFF. The full variable domain, completed using reference TRBV7-9 and TRBJ1-1, is DTGVSQNPRHKITKRGQNVTFRCDPISEHNRLYWYRQTLGQGPEFLTYFQNEAQLEKSRLLSDRFSAERPKGSFSTLEIQRTEQGDSAMYLCASSQPRGGVTEAFFGQGTRLTVV.

The table lists this clonotype with many counts. The chain uses TRBV12-3 or TRBV12-4 and TRBJ1-5; 7 positions match TRBD1. The CDR3 totals 14 residues. Unmatched junction bases numbered 7, after V lost 4 bases and J lost 7 bases. CDR3 bases: TGTGCCAGCAGTTACCTGACAGGGACGCAGCCCCAGCATTTT. Translated, it gives CASSYLTGTQPQHF.

This clonotype has at least ten counts. This chain uses TRBV7-2 with TRBJ2-2; 7 bases are shared with TRBD1. CDR1 is SGHTA and CDR2 is FQGNSA in the germline V gene. V shed 5 bases, J shed 9 bases, and the junction held 9 bases outside the gene matches. The CDR3 sequence is 14 residues long. The CDR3 is CASSAGTAFWELFF. The CDR3 DNA reads TGTGCCAGCAGCGCCGGGACAGCGTTCTGGGAGCTGTTTTTT.

This clonotype was observed a few times. CDR3 DNA sequence: TGTGCCAGCAGCCAAGGACAGCGCCTGTATAATTCACCCCTCCACTTT. As protein: CASSQGQRLYNSPLHF. The chain carries TRBV14 and TRBJ1-6, with a weak D call TRBD1 (5 bases). CDR1 and CDR2 (germline): SGHDN, FVKESK. Trimming took 1 base from V and 4 from J, leaving 11 bases between them. The CDR3 consists of 16 residues.

This clonotype was observed at least ten times. The chain recombines TRBV20-1 with TRBJ1-1; perhaps TRBD1 as D (5 bases). The CDR3 contains 13 residues. The germline V gene encodes CDR1 DFQATT and CDR2 SNEGSKA (reference sequence). Between the trimmed V and J ends, which lost 5 bases and 5 bases, there was a span of 15 bases. The CDR3 region is CSAPGQGETEAFF. In DNA, the CDR3 is TGCAGTGCTCCGGGGCAGGGAGAAACTGAAGCTTTCTTT.